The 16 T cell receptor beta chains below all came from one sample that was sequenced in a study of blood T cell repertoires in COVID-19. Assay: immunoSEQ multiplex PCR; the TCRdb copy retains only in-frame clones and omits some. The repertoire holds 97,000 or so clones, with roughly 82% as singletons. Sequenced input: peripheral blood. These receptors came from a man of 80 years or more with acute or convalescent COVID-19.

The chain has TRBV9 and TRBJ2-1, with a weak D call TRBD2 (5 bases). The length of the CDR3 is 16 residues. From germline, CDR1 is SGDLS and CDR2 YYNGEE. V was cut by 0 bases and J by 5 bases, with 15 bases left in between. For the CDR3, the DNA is TGTGCCAGCAGCGTAGGGCCCCGGACTCTCGACAATGAGCAGTTCTTC. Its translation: CASSVGPRTLDNEQFF.

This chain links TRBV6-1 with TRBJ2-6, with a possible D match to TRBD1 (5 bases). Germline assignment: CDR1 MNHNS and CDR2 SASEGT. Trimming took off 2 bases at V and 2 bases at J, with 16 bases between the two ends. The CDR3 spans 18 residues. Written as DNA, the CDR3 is TGTGCCAGCAGTGAACCTCGGCGAAGGGGCACTGGGGCCAACGTCCTGACTTTC. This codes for CASSEPRRRGTGANVLTF.

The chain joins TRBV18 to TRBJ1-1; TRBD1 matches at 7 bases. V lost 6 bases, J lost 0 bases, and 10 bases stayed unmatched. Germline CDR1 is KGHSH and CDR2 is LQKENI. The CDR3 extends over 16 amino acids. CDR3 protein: CASSFQGVYLNTEAFF. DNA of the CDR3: TGTGCCAGCTCGTTCCAGGGGGTCTACTTGAACACTGAAGCTTTCTTT.

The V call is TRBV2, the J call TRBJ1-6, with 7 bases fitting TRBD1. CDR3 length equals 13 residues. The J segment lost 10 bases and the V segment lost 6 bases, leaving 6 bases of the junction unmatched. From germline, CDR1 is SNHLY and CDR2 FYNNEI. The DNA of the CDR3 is TGTGCCAGCAGGATAACAGGGGAATCACCCCTCCACTTT. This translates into CASRITGESPLHF.

The CDR3 bases are TGTGCCAGTAGTATCCTCTGGACTCAAGATCAGCCCCAGCATTTT. It is translated as CASSILWTQDQPQHF. The chain has TRBV19 and TRBJ1-5; D ambiguous. This CDR3 spans 15 amino acids. The V gene's germline CDR1 is LNHDA and CDR2 SQIVND (reference sequence). V was cut by 3 bases and J by 5 bases, with 14 bases left in between.

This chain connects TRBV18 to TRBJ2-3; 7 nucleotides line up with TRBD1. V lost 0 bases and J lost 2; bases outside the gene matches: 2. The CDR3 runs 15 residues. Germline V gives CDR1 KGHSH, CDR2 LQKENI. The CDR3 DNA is TGTGCCAGCTCACCACCGGGACAGAACACAGATACGCAGTATTTT. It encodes CASSPPGQNTDTQYF. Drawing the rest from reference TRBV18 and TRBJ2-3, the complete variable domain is NAGVMQNPRHLVRRRGQEARLRCSPMKGHSHVYWYRQLPEEGLKFMVYLQKENIIDESGMPKERFSAEFPKEGPSILRIQQVVRGDSAAYFCASSPPGQNTDTQYFGPGTRLTVL.

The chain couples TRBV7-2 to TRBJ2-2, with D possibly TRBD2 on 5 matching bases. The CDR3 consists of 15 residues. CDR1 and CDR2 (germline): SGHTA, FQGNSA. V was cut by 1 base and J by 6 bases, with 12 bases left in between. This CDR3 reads CASSLVPLAPGELFF. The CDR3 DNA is TGTGCCAGCAGCTTAGTTCCATTAGCGCCCGGGGAGCTGTTTTTT.

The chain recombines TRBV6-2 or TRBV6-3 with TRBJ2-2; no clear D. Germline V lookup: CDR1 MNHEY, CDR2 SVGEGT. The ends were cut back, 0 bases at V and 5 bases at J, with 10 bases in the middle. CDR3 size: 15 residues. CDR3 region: CASSYSITLTGELFF. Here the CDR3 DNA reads TGTGCCAGCAGTTACTCAATAACTTTAACCGGGGAGCTGTTTTTT.

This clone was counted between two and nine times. CDR3 residues: CSARTGRADTQYF. CDR3 nucleotide sequence: TGCAGCGCCCGGACAGGGAGGGCAGATACGCAGTATTTT. The chain carries TRBV29-1 and TRBJ2-3, with TRBD1 as a possible D gene (8 bases). V dropped 7 bases and J dropped 4 bases, with 15 bases sitting between them. CDR1 and CDR2 from the germline V gene are SQVTM and ANQGSEA. The length of the CDR3 is 13 residues.

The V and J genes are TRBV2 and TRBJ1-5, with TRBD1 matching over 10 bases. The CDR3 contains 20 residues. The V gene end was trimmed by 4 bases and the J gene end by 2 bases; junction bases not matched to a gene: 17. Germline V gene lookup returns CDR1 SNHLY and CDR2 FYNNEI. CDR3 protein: CASSVLQIHSGTGGNQPQHF. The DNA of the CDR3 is TGTGCCAGCAGTGTACTCCAAATCCATTCCGGGACAGGGGGCAATCAGCCCCAGCATTTT.

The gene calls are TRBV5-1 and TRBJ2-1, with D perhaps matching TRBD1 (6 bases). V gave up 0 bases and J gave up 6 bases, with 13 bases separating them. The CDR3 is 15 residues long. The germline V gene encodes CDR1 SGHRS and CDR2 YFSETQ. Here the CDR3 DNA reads TGCGCCAGCAGCTTGGGGGATACAGGGCCCAATGAGCAGTTCTTC. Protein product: CASSLGDTGPNEQFF.

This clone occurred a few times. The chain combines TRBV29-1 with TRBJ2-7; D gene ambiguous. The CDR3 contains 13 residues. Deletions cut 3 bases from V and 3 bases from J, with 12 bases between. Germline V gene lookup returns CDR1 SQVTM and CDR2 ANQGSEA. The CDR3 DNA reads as TGCAGCGTTGAGCGGTCCCGAGGCTACGAGCAGTACTTC. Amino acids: CSVERSRGYEQYF.

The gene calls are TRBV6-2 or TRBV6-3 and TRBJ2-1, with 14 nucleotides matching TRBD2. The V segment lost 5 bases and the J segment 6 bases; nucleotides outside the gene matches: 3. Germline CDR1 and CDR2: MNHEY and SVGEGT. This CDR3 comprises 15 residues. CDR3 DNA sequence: TGTGCCAGCAGTCGACTAGCGGGAGGGACCAATGAGCAGTTCTTC. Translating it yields CASSRLAGGTNEQFF.

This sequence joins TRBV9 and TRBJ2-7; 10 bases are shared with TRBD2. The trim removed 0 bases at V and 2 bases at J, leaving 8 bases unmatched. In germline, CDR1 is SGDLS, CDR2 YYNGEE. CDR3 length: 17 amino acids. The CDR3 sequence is CASSVGSASGGAYEQYF. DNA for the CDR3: TGTGCCAGCAGCGTAGGTTCGGCTAGCGGGGGTGCCTACGAGCAGTACTTC.

This CDR3 reads CASSPDSGRPLFGELFF. The CDR3 DNA reads as TGTGCCAGCAGTCCGGATTCAGGTCGCCCTTTATTCGGGGAGCTGTTTTTT. This chain links TRBV7-9 with TRBJ2-2; D gene unclear. Trimming stripped 6 bases from V and 7 bases from J, with 24 bases between. The length of the CDR3 is 17 residues. Germline CDR1 is SEHNR and CDR2 is FQNEAQ (reference sequence).

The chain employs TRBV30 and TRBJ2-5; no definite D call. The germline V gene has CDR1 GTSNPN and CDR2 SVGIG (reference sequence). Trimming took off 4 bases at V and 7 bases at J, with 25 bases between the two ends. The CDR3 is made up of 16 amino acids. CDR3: CAWTQVRPLDPGTQYF. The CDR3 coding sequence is TGTGCCTGGACCCAAGTCCGGCCGCTTGACCCGGGGACCCAGTACTTC. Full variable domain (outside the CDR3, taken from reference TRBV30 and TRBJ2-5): SQTIHQWPATLVQPVGSPLSLECTVEGTSNPNLYWYRQAAGRGLQLLFYSVGIGQISSEVPQNLSASRPQDRQFILSSKKLLLSDSGFYLCAWTQVRPLDPGTQYFGPGTRLLVL.